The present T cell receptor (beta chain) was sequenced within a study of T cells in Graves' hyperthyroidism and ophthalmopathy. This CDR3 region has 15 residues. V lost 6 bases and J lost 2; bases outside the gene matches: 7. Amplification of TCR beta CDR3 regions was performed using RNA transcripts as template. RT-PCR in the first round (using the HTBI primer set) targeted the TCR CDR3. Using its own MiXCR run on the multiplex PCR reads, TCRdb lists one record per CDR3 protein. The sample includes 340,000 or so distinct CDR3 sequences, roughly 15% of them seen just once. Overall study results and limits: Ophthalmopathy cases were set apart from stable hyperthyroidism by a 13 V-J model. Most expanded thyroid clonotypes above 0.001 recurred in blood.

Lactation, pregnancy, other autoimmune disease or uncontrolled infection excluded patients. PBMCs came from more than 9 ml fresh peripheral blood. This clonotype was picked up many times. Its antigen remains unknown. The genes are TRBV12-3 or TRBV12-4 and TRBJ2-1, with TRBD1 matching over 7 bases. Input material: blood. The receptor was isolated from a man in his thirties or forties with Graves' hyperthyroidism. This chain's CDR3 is CASRTDRAPYNEQFF. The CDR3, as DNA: TGTGCCAGCAGGACCGACAGGGCCCCCTACAATGAGCAGTTCTTC.